One sample yielded the 14 T cell receptor beta chains listed below, sequenced in a study of glioma-infiltrating T cells after dendritic cell vaccination. Measured with immunoSEQ multiplex PCR; TCRdb has only the in-frame clones, and not every one. Of approximately 67,000 clones in the sample, approximately 80% are singletons; the top ten hold 7.9%. The source was blood, collected before dendritic cell vaccination. These receptors were taken from a human donor with glioblastoma.

The rearrangement uses TRBV30 and TRBJ1-1; 8 bases are a match to TRBD1. This CDR3 has 12 amino acids. Germline trimming cut 4 bases from V and 9 bases from J; bases unmatched to any gene: 7. Germline CDR1 reads GTSNPN; CDR2 reads SVGIG (reference sequence). CDR3: CAWTTGGTKAFF. CDR3 coding DNA: TGTGCCTGGACCACAGGGGGAACGAAAGCTTTCTTT.

This clone was seen only a few times. The V call is TRBV29-1, the J call TRBJ1-2; D is possibly TRBD1 (5 bases). V was trimmed by 6 bases and J by 2 bases, leaving 16 bases between them. Germline V gene sequence: CDR1 SQVTM, CDR2 ANQGSEA. The CDR3 sequence is 14 residues long. CDR3 bases: TGCAGCGTCCCGCGGGGGGACTCCAACTATGGCTACACCTTC. Encoded protein: CSVPRGDSNYGYTF.

V gene TRBV7-2 combines with J gene TRBJ2-1; tentative D call: TRBD2 (7 bases). Deletions cut 4 bases from V and 7 bases from J, with 14 bases between. Germline V gene data show CDR1 as SGHTA and CDR2 as FQGNSA. There are 14 residues in the CDR3. The CDR3 region has the DNA TGTGCCAGCAGCTCCTACAGGGAGGGGAATGAGCAGTTCTTC. This codes for CASSSYREGNEQFF.

This chain links TRBV5-1 with TRBJ1-5; D possibly corresponds to TRBD1 (5 bases). Germline V gene data show CDR1 as SGHRS and CDR2 as YFSETQ. The CDR3 extends over 14 amino acids. Trimming removed 4 bases from V and 5 bases from J, with 13 bases in between. CDR3 residues: CASSLGLGDQPQHF. For the CDR3, the DNA is TGCGCCAGCAGCCTGGGCTTAGGGGATCAGCCCCAGCATTTT.

The chain couples TRBV29-1 to TRBJ1-3, with D maybe TRBD1 (5 bases). This CDR3 contains 13 residues. Trimming pared 3 bases from V and 0 bases from J, leaving 6 bases between. Germline lookup yields CDR1 SQVTM and CDR2 ANQGSEA. The CDR3 here is CSVDQGSGNTIYF. DNA for the CDR3: TGCAGCGTTGACCAGGGCTCTGGAAACACCATATATTTT.

V usage is TRBV11-2 and J usage is TRBJ1-1; D unresolved. V dropped 4 bases and J dropped 6 bases, with 12 bases sitting between them. Looked up from germline, CDR1 is SGHAT and CDR2 is FQNNGV. CDR3 length: 13 amino acids. The CDR3 DNA reads as TGTGCCAGCAGCTCCCCCCCAAGCGCTGAAGCTTTCTTT. This translates into CASSSPPSAEAFF.

The chain combines TRBV2 with TRBJ1-5, with unresolved D. The V gene lost 6 bases and the J gene lost 5 bases, with 8 bases spanning the gap. Germline values: CDR1 SNHLY, CDR2 FYNNEI. The CDR3 is made up of 12 amino acids. The chain's CDR3 is CASSESHQPQHF. DNA of the CDR3: TGTGCCAGCAGCGAAAGCCATCAGCCCCAGCATTTT.

The rearrangement joins TRBV29-1 to TRBJ1-1; D possibly corresponds to TRBD1 (5 bases). V lost 2 bases, J lost 1 base, and 11 bases lay in between. In germline, CDR1 is SQVTM, CDR2 ANQGSEA. The CDR3 length is 14 residues. The CDR3 loop is CSVEPGLENTEAFF. The CDR3 DNA is TGCAGCGTTGAACCAGGGCTGGAGAACACTGAAGCTTTCTTT. The entire variable domain, with the rest obtained from reference TRBV29-1 and TRBJ1-1, is as follows: SAVISQKPSRDICQRGTSLTIQCQVDSQVTMMFWYRQQPGQSLTLIATANQGSEATYESGFVIDKFPISRPNLTFSTLTVSNMSPEDSSIYLCSVEPGLENTEAFFGQGTRLTVV.

This chain uses TRBV19 with TRBJ2-7; a weak D match, TRBD2 (5 bases). The V and J ends lost 6 bases and 2 bases respectively, with 5 bases between them. CDR1 and CDR2 from the germline V gene are LNHDA and SQIVND (reference sequence). The CDR3 spans 11 residues. The CDR3 spells CASSGAYEQYF. CDR3 sequence (DNA): TGTGCCAGTAGCGGGGCCTACGAGCAGTACTTC.

The gene calls are TRBV30 and TRBJ1-5; weak D call: TRBD1 (5 bases). CDR3 size: 18 residues. Per the germline V gene, CDR1 is GTSNPN and CDR2 is SVGIG (reference sequence). V lost 0 bases and J 1 base, leaving 19 bases between the germline ends. CDR3 protein: CAWSVSRLGQGSNQPQHF. The CDR3 DNA reads as TGTGCCTGGAGTGTATCACGTCTGGGGCAGGGAAGCAATCAGCCCCAGCATTTT.

CDR3 protein: CASSIGTGMNTEAFF. DNA of the CDR3: TGTGCCAGTAGTATCGGGACAGGAATGAACACTGAAGCTTTCTTT. The V and J genes are TRBV19 and TRBJ1-1; 8 nucleotides align to TRBD1. Germline V gives CDR1 LNHDA, CDR2 SQIVND (reference sequence). V shed 3 bases, J shed 0 bases, and the junction held 3 bases outside the gene matches. The CDR3 runs to 15 residues.

This chain links TRBV9 with TRBJ1-3; the D gene is possibly TRBD1 (5 bases). V lost 3 bases to trimming and J lost 0 bases, with 16 bases between them. This CDR3 region has 17 residues. The germline V gene encodes CDR1 SGDLS and CDR2 YYNGEE. CDR3 region: CASSGGGRILSGNTIYF. Written as DNA, the CDR3 is TGTGCCAGCAGCGGGGGCGGACGCATCCTCTCTGGAAACACCATATATTTT.

The chain links TRBV7-2 to TRBJ1-2; TRBD1 aligns across 8 bases. The CDR3 covers 13 residues. V lost 5 bases and J lost 5; bases outside the gene matches: 4. Germline V gene lookup returns CDR1 SGHTA and CDR2 FQGNSA. CDR3 nucleotides: TGTGCCAGCAGCATAGACAGGGGATATGGCTACACCTTC. Translation gives CASSIDRGYGYTF.

The chain is built from TRBV6-1 and TRBJ2-7, with 8 bases identical to TRBD1. Losses at the gene ends were 5 bases for V and 6 bases for J; bases not matched to a gene: 9. Germline V gives CDR1 MNHNS, CDR2 SASEGT. The CDR3 is 14 amino acids. The CDR3 loop is CASSYGDRGFEQYF. The CDR3 DNA is TGTGCCAGCAGTTATGGAGACAGGGGCTTCGAGCAGTACTTC.